This T cell receptor beta chain was recorded in a study of T cell responses to AZD1222 COVID-19 vaccine (dated by TCRdb to the early 2020s). With respect to the entire study: TCR sequencing was performed for over 230 trial participants, of whom about 200 were given two doses of AZD1222 and around 26 were given two doses of MenACWY control vaccine. Trial participants were enrolled by age into subgroups of 18-55, 56-69 and 70-plus years, and roughly 150, 30 and 60 TCR-sequenced participants, respectively, were included in these subgroups. The research as a whole found: Most participants were white British and females outnumbered males, and the authors suggested that clonal diversity may have been underestimated. CD4 TCRs associated with the vaccine covered the entire spike protein, and the dominant responses were in regions 160-218 and 743-854. Conclusions about previously exposed vaccinees were limited because only 6 or 7 AZD1222 recipients were SARS-CoV-2 seropositive at baseline. In the small 56-69-year group, the increase in depth fell short of significance, most likely because of low power. Epitopes outside the regions mutated in the B.1.351 and B.1.1.7 variants were reportedly recognized by nearly half of the unique spike-specific TCRs. After two AZD1222 doses, both the breadth and the depth of spike-specific TCRs were significantly higher than at day 0 and than in MenACWY recipients. Because no samples from the day 14 peak response were available, repertoires could be characterized only after the peak T cell response.

Explained via the paper, the time point label denotes: about 28 days (+/-7) after the second vaccine dose. AZD1222 recipients given second doses at about 4 weeks or at about 12 weeks were pooled, since spike-specific TCR depth and breadth were not found to differ between the two schedules. The vaccinee samples were drawn from two UK trials, COV001 and COV002, one of which was a single-blind randomized controlled phase 2/3 trial testing AZD1222 (ChAdOx1 nCoV-19) in healthy adults. For TCRbeta chain sequencing, PBMC samples were collected from trial participants at day 0 and at day 28 after the second dose. About this clone: Its antigen is not yet known. No per-base quality is available; no much larger clone lies one base away.

Including cysteine and phenylalanine, the CDR3 has 16 amino acids. CDR3 DNA only is kept here, 48 bases in frame from base 1. Based on the germline V gene, the CDR1 and CDR2 sequences are SGHTA and FQGTGA. After removal of 0 bases from V and 3 bases from J, the junction retains 8 bases not matched to a gene. The CDR3 regions of human TCRbeta chains were analyzed by immunosequencing. In the original analysis: TCRs in the repertoires were compared against a reference library of SARS-CoV-2-specific TCRs that had been generated with the MIRA antigen-specificity platform. Breadth was defined as the fraction of unique TCRs that were SARS-CoV-2-associated. Depth was defined as the fraction of total T cells that were SARS-CoV-2-associated. Each spike-specific TCR was assigned to its reactive spike region and to a CD4 or CD8 class using the MIRA data. Log10-transformed breadth and depth values were compared by one-way ANOVA with Sidak's multiple comparisons tests. This is the immuneACCESS table as TCRdb keeps it, with only in-frame sequences that have V and J called. A part of the clones is gone; compared with another copy, unresolved V genes explain less than half, and the rest is unexplained. For V, J and clone size, that table is used; D and trimming come from the DNA. Counted in this sample were under 150,000 clones; 75% to 90% of them appeared once. The ten largest clones add up to 1.5% to 2% of the sample.

The sequence was collected from an adult who received the AZD1222 COVID-19 vaccine. The sample consisted of peripheral blood, taken 28 days after the second AZD1222 dose. The chain employs TRBV7-3 and TRBJ2-7; 7 bases in between match TRBD1. In nucleotides, the sequence is TGTGCCAGCAGCTTAACGGGGCCGGGACAGAGCTACGAGCAGTACTTC. This encodes CASSLTGPGQSYEQYF.